The 21 T cell receptor beta chains presented below share a single source sample, sequenced in a study of T cells in Graves' hyperthyroidism and ophthalmopathy. Researchers took RNA transcripts and amplified the TCR beta CDR3 regions from them. HTBI primers drove first-round RT-PCR of the TCR CDR3. TCRdb called the multiplex PCR reads again in MiXCR, with one record for every CDR3 protein. In the table there are 500,000 to 600,000 distinct CDR3 sequences, around 42% of which are singletons. Sequenced: peripheral blood or thyroid tissue (not recorded which). The receptors shown here come from a woman aged 18 to 35 with Graves' hyperthyroidism.

This clonotype was observed at least ten times. The J gene is TRBJ2-7, the V gene TRBV24-1; D possibly corresponds to TRBD1 (5 bases). Trimming took off 4 bases at V and 3 bases at J, with 12 bases between the two ends. The V gene's germline CDR1 is KGHDR and CDR2 SFDVKD. The CDR3 is 14 residues long. CDR3 amino acids: CATSDSRQHYEQYF. The CDR3 DNA is TGTGCCACCAGTGACTCAAGACAGCACTACGAGCAGTACTTC.

In its sample, this clonotype was seen many times. The V and J genes are TRBV7-9 and TRBJ2-7, with D possibly being TRBD2 (5 bases). The CDR3 has 14 residues. Per germline, CDR1 SEHNR and CDR2 FQNEAQ (reference sequence). The V end was cut by 3 bases, the J end by 6 bases, with 15 bases between. CDR3 coding DNA: TGTGCCAGCAGCTTTTTAAGCGGAGGAGGCGAGCAGTACTTC. Protein product: CASSFLSGGGEQYF.

As to this clonotype: This may stem from a read error, because a much larger clone lies one nucleotide away. The gene calls are TRBV27 and TRBJ1-2; a weak D match, TRBD1 (6 bases). In germline, CDR1 is MNHEY, CDR2 SMNVEV (reference sequence). The CDR3 totals 13 residues. Deletions cut 3 bases from V and 10 bases from J, with 15 bases between. This chain's CDR3 is CASSFAGVGDYTF. The CDR3 coding sequence is TGTGCCAGCAGTTTTGCAGGGGTGGGTGACTACACCTTC.

This clonotype was seen repeatedly, ten times or more. The genes are TRBV9 and TRBJ1-6; no clear D gene. The CDR3 sequence is 16 residues long. Germline V gene data show CDR1 as SGDLS and CDR2 as YYNGEE. V was cut by 0 bases and J by 0 bases, with 7 bases left in between. The CDR3 DNA follows: TGTGCCAGCAGCGTAGACATACCCTCCTATAATTCACCCCTCCACTTT. Its translation: CASSVDIPSYNSPLHF.

The chain uses TRBV30 and TRBJ1-2; a possible D gene is TRBD1 (5 bases). Trimming removed 0 bases from V and 2 bases from J, with 13 bases in between. CDR3 length equals 15 residues. The V gene's germline CDR1 is GTSNPN and CDR2 SVGIG (reference sequence). The CDR3 coding sequence is TGTGCCTGGAGTGTACTCGGGGCCGTCAACTATGGCTACACCTTC. This gives the protein CAWSVLGAVNYGYTF.

There are many counts of this clonotype. This rearrangement joins TRBV4-1 to TRBJ2-2; a possible D gene is TRBD1 (5 bases). In germline, CDR1 is MGHRA, CDR2 YSYEKL. Trimming pared 5 bases from V and 7 bases from J, leaving 11 bases between. This CDR3 is 13 amino acids long. The chain's CDR3 is CASSARVNGELFF. CDR3 nucleotide sequence: TGCGCCAGCAGCGCCAGGGTAAACGGGGAGCTGTTTTTT.

In regard to this clonotype: Being one base from a much bigger clone, this may be a read error. The chain employs TRBV7-8 and TRBJ1-5, with 7 bases identical to TRBD1. The CDR3 has 17 residues. The germline V gene encodes CDR1 SGHVS and CDR2 FQNEAQ. The CDR3 DNA is TGTGCCGGCAGCCTAACCCGGGACAGCTTTAGCATTCAGCCCCAGCATTTT. It specifies CAGSLTRDSFSIQPQHF.

Ten or more counts support this clonotype. The chain combines TRBV20-1 with TRBJ2-2; no clear D gene. The V gene's germline CDR1 is DFQATT and CDR2 SNEGSKA (reference sequence). There are 14 residues in the CDR3. V was clipped by 4 bases and J by 0 bases, with 9 bases between them. CDR3 DNA: TGCAGTGCTAAAGCGTCGCCGAACACCGGGGAGCTGTTTTTT. Encoded protein: CSAKASPNTGELFF.

V gene TRBV12-3 or TRBV12-4 combines with J gene TRBJ2-3; D gene uncertain. The V gene lost 6 bases and the J gene lost 3 bases, with 7 bases spanning the gap. The CDR3 spans 12 residues. The CDR3, as DNA: TGTGCCAGCAGAGCCGCAACAGATACGCAGTATTTT. It codes for CASRAATDTQYF.

In this sample, this clonotype turned up many times. The chain combines TRBV5-4 with TRBJ2-2; 10 bases map to TRBD2. The ends lost 5 bases at V and 6 bases at J; junction bases unmatched: 7. The CDR3 runs to 15 residues. Germline CDR1 reads SGHNT; CDR2 reads YYREEE (reference sequence). For the CDR3, the DNA is TGTGCCAGCAGTTTAGCGGGAGGCGAGGCCGGGGAGCTGTTTTTT. Its translation: CASSLAGGEAGELFF.

The chain is built from TRBV30 and TRBJ1-4; D remains unclear. V lost 0 bases to trimming and J lost 8 bases, with 10 bases between them. Germline V gives CDR1 GTSNPN, CDR2 SVGIG (reference sequence). This CDR3 comprises 13 residues. CDR3 sequence: CAWSVPLVEKLFF. The CDR3 nucleotides are TGTGCCTGGAGTGTTCCCTTGGTCGAAAAACTGTTTTTT.

This sequence joins TRBV7-9 and TRBJ2-7; 7 bases are shared with TRBD2. CDR3 size: 13 residues. V shed 6 bases, J shed 5 bases, and the junction held 7 bases outside the gene matches. Germline CDR1 reads SEHNR; CDR2 reads FQNEAQ (reference sequence). CDR3 nucleotide sequence: TGTGCCAGCAGTCGGGAGGTAGTTGACGAGCAGTACTTC. It yields the protein CASSREVVDEQYF.

This clonotype was seen at least ten times. The chain employs TRBV19 and TRBJ1-5; D not certain. The CDR3 is 17 residues long. V lost 5 bases, J lost 3 bases, and 20 bases lay in between. Germline-derived CDR1 and CDR2 are LNHDA and SQIVND (reference sequence). This CDR3 reads CASSRAPGLKYNQPQHF. The CDR3 nucleotides read TGTGCCAGTAGTCGGGCTCCTGGGCTCAAATACAATCAGCCCCAGCATTTT.

This clonotype was recorded a few times. This chain links TRBV20-1 with TRBJ2-5, with D uncertain. Germline lookup yields CDR1 DFQATT and CDR2 SNEGSKA (reference sequence). This CDR3 contains 16 residues. V was pared by 0 bases and J by 4 bases, with 18 bases between. CDR3 in amino acids: CSARDLWASVGETQYF. As DNA, the CDR3 is TGCAGTGCTAGAGATCTCTGGGCCTCTGTGGGAGAGACCCAGTACTTC.

The sample holds a few counts of this clonotype. The V gene is TRBV27, the J gene TRBJ1-1, with TRBD1 as a possible D gene (6 bases). The germline V gene has CDR1 MNHEY and CDR2 SMNVEV (reference sequence). V shed 3 bases and J shed 6 bases, with 14 bases lying between them. This CDR3 spans 14 amino acids. CDR3 nucleotides: TGTGCCAGCAGTTTTCGGGGGCAGGGATCTGAAGCTTTCTTT. Protein product: CASSFRGQGSEAFF.

Concerning this clonotype: Germline and junction disagree at one end, which may indicate a read error. This sequence joins TRBV20-1 and TRBJ2-2; 9 positions match TRBD2. This CDR3 is built from 16 residues. CDR1 and CDR2 from the germline V gene are DFQATT and SNEGSKA (reference sequence). Written as DNA, the CDR3 is TGCAGTGCTAGCTTCATAGCGGGGGCAAGCACCGGGGAGCCGTTTTTT. Encoded protein: CSASFIAGASTGEPFF.

This clonotype was observed a few times. The chain recombines TRBV7-2 with TRBJ1-2; a weak D match, TRBD1 (6 bases). Germline V gives CDR1 SGHTA, CDR2 FQGNSA. The CDR3 has 16 amino acids. Deletions cut 5 bases from V and 8 bases from J, with 24 bases between. The CDR3 here is CASSLDAGGRTGGYTF. In DNA, the CDR3 is TGTGCCAGCAGCCTAGACGCCGGGGGGCGCACCGGCGGCTACACCTTC.

In its sample, this clonotype was seen many times. The rearrangement links TRBV12-3 or TRBV12-4 to TRBJ1-2; 10 positions match TRBD1. This CDR3 has 17 residues. The trim removed 6 bases at V and 0 bases at J, leaving 10 bases unmatched. The CDR3 bases are TGTGCCAGCAGCCCCAAGGGACAGGGGACGCCTAACTATGGCTACACCTTC. Residues: CASSPKGQGTPNYGYTF.

V gene TRBV4-3 combines with J gene TRBJ2-2; 9 nucleotides match TRBD1. The CDR3 is made up of 14 amino acids. The germline CDR1 and CDR2 sequences are LGHNA and YSLEER. The V gene end was trimmed by 5 bases and the J gene end by 12 bases; junction bases not matched to a gene: 10. CDR3 nucleotides: TGCGCCAGCAGCTTGACCACCGGGACAGGGAAGCTGTTTTTT. Translating gives CASSLTTGTGKLFF.

The chain carries TRBV7-8 and TRBJ1-2, with 11 bases lining up with TRBD1. Germline loops: CDR1 SGHVS, CDR2 FQNEAQ. V shed 4 bases and J 0 bases; nucleotides not matched to a gene: 1. This CDR3 contains 15 residues. The CDR3 is CASSWTGGPNYGYTF. In nucleotides, the CDR3 is TGTGCCAGCAGCTGGACAGGGGGCCCTAACTATGGCTACACCTTC.

This clonotype was picked up many times. The chain uses TRBV19 and TRBJ2-6; D is ambiguous. Deletions cut 7 bases from V and 0 bases from J, with 10 bases between. This CDR3 has 15 amino acids. From germline, CDR1 is LNHDA and CDR2 SQIVND (reference sequence). The CDR3 is CASNNPSSGANVLTF. CDR3 nucleotide sequence: TGTGCCAGTAACAACCCGAGCTCTGGGGCCAACGTCCTGACTTTC.